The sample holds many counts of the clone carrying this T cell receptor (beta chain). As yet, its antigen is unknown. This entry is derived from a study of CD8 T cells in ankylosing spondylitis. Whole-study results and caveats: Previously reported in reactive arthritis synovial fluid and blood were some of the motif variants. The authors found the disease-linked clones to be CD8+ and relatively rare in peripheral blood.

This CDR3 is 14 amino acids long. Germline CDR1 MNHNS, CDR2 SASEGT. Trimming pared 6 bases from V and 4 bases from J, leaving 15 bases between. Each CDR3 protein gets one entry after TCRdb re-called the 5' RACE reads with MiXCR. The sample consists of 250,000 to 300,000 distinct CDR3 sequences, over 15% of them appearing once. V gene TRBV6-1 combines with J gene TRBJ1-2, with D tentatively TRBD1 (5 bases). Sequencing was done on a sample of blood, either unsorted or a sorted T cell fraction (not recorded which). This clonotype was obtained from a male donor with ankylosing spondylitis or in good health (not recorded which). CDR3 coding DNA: TGTGCCAGCAGGGGGCCGAGTGGGGGCTATGGCTACACCTTC. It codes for CASRGPSGGYGYTF.